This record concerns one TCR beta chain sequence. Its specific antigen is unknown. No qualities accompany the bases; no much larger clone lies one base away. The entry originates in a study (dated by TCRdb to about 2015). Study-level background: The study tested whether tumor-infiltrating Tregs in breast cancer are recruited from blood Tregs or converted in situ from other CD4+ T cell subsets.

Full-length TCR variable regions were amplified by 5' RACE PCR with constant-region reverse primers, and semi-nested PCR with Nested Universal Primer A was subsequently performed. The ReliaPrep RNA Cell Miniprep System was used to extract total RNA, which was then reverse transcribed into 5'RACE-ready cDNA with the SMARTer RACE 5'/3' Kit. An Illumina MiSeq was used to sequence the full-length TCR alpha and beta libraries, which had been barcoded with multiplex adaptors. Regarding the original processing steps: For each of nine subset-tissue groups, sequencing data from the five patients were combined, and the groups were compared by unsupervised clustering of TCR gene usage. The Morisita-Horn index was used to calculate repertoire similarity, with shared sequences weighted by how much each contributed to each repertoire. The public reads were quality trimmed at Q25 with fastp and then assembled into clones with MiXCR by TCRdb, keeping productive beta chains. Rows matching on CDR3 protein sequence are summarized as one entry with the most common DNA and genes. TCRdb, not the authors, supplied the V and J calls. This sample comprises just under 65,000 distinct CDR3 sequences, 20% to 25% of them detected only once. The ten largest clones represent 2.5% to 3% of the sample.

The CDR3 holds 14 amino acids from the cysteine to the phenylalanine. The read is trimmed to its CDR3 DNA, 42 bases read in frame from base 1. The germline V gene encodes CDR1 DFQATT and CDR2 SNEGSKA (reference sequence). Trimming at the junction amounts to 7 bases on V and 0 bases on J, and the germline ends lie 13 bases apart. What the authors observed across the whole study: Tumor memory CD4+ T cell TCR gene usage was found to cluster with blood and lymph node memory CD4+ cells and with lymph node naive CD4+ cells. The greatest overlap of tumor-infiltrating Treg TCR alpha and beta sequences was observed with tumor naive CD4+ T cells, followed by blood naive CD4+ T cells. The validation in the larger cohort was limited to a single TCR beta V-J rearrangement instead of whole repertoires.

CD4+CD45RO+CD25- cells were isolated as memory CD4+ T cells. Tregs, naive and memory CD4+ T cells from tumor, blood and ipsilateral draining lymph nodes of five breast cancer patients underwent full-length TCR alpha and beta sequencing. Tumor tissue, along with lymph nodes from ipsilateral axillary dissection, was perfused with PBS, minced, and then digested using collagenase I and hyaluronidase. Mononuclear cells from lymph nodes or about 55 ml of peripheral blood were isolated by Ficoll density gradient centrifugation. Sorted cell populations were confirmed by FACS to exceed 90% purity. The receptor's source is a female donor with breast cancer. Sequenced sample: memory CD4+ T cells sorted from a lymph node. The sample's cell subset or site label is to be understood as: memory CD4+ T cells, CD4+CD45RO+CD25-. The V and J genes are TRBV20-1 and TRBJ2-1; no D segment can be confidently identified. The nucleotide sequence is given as TGCAGTGGTACTGGCGAGAGCTCCTACAATGAGCAGTTCTTC. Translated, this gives CSGTGESSYNEQFF.